This T cell receptor (beta chain) was identified during a study of control samples from healthy donors and cancer patients. The V gene's germline CDR1 is MNHEY and CDR2 SVGAGI. V was clipped by 6 bases and J by 0 bases, with 11 bases between them. The CDR3 is made up of 14 amino acids. Assay used: immunoSEQ multiplex PCR; TCRdb lists only in-frame clones, some missing. Of under 130,000 clones listed, 80% to 90% were seen once; the top ten hold about a fifth. The TCR comes from a man aged 55 to 70 with lung cancer. The V and J genes are TRBV6-5 and TRBJ1-2; no clear D. The specimen sequenced was PBMCs. The CDR3, as DNA: TGTGCCAGCAGGGTACCTGAACCTAACTATGGCTACACCTTC. Protein: CASRVPEPNYGYTF.